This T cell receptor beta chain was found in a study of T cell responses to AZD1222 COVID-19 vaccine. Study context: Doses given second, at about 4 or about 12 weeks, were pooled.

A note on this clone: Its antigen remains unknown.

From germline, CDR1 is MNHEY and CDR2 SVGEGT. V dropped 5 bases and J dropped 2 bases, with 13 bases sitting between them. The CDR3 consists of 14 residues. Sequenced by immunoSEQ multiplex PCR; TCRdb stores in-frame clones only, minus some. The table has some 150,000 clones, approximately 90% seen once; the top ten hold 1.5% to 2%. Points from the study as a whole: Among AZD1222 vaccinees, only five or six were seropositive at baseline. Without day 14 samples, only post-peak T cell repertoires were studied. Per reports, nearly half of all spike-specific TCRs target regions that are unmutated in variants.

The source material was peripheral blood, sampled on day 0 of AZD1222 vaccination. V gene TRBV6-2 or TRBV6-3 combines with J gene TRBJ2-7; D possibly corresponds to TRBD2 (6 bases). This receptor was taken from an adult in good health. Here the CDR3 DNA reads TGTGCCAGCAGTCACGGGGGTGATCCCTACGAGCAGTACTTC. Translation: CASSHGGDPYEQYF.